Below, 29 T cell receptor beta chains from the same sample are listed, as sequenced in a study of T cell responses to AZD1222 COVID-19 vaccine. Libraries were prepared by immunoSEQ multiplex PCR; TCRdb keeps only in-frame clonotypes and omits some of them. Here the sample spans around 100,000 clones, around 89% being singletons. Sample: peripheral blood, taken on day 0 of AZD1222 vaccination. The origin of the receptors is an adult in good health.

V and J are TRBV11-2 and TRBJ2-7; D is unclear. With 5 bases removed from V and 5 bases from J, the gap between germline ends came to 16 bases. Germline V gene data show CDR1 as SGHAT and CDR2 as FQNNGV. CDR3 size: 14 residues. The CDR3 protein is CASSPRLVPDEQYF. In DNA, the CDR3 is TGTGCCAGCAGCCCCCGGCTAGTCCCCGACGAGCAGTACTTC.

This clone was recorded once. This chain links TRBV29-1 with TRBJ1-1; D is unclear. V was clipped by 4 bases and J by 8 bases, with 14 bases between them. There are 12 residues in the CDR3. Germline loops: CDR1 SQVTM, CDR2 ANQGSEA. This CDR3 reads CSVARDAVEAFF. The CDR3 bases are TGCAGCGTTGCGCGGGATGCGGTGGAAGCTTTCTTT.

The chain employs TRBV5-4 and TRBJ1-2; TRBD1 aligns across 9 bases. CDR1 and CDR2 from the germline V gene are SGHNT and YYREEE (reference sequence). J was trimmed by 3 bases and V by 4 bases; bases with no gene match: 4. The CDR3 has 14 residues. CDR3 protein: CASSQTGGYYGYTF. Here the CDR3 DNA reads TGTGCCAGCAGCCAGACAGGGGGATACTATGGCTACACCTTC.

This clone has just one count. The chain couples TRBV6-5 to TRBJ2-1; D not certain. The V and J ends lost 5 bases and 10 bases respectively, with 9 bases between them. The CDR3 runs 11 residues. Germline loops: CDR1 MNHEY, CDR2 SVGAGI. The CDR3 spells CASSLLGEQFF. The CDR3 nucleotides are TGTGCCAGCAGTCTGCTCGGAGAGCAGTTCTTC.

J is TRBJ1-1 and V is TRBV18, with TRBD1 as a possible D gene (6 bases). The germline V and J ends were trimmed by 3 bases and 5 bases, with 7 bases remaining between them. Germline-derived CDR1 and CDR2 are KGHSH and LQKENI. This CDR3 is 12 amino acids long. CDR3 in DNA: TGTGCCAGCTCACCGGACAGAACTGAAGCTTTCTTT. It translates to CASSPDRTEAFF.

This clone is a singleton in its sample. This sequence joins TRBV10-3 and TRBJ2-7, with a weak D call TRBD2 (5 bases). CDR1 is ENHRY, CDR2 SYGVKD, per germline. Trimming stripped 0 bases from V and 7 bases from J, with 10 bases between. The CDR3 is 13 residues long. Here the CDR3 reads CAISESEAEEQYF. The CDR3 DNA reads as TGTGCCATCAGTGAGTCGGAGGCGGAGGAGCAGTACTTC.

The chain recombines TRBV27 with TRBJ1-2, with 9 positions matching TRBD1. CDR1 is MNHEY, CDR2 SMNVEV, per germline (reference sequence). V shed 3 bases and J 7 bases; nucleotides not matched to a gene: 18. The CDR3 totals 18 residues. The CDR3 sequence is CASSFVAVTNRGLRGYTF. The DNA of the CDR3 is TGTGCCAGCAGTTTTGTGGCGGTTACGAACAGGGGGCTTCGTGGCTACACCTTC.

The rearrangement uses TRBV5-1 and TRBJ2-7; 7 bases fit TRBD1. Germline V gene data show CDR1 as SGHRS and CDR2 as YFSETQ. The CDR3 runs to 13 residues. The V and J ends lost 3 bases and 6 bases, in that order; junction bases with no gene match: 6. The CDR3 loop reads CASSSDREGEQYF. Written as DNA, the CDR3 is TGCGCCAGCAGCTCCGACAGGGAAGGCGAGCAGTACTTC.

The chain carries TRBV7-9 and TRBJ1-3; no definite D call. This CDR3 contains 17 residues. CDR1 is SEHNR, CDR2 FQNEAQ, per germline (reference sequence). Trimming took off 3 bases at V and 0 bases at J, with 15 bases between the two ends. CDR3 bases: TGTGCCAGCAGCTTGTCTCCGGACCCGAGCTCTGGAAACACCATATATTTT. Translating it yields CASSLSPDPSSGNTIYF.

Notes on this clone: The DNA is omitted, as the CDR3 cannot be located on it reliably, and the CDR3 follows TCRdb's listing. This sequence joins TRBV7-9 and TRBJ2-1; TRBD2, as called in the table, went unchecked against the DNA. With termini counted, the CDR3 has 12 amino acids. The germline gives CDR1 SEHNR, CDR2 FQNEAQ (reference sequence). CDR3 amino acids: CASSFGEGLQFF.

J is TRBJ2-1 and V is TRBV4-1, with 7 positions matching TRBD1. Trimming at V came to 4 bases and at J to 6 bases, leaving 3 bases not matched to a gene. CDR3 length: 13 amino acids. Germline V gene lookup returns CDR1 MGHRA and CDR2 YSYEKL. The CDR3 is CASSLGTVNEQFF. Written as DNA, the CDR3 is TGCGCCAGCAGCCTCGGGACAGTCAATGAGCAGTTCTTC.

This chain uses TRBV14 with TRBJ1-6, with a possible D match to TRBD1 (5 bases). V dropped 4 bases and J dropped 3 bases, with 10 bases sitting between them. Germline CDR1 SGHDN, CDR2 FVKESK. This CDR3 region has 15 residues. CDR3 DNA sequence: TGTGCCAGCAGCCGTCGACAGTACTATAATTCACCCCTCCACTTT. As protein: CASSRRQYYNSPLHF.

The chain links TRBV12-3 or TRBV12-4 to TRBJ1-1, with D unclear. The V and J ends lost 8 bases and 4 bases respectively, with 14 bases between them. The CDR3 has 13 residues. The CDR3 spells CASAIGVPTEAFF. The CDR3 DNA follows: TGTGCCAGCGCAATCGGGGTCCCCACTGAAGCTTTCTTT.

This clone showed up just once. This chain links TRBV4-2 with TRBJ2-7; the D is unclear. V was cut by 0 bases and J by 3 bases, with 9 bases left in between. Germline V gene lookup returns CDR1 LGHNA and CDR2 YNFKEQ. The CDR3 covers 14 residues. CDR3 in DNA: TGTGCCAGCAGCCAAGACGCTTTAAACTACGAGCAGTACTTC. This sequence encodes CASSQDALNYEQYF.

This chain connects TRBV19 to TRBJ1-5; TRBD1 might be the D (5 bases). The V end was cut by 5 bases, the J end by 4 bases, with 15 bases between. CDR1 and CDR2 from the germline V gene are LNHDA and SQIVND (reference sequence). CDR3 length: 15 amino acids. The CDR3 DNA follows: TGTGCCAGTAGTTTAACCGGGACGACAAATCAGCCCCAGCATTTT. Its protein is CASSLTGTTNQPQHF. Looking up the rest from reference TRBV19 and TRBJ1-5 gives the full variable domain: DGGITQSPKYLFRKEGQNVTLSCEQNLNHDAMYWYRQDPGQGLRLIYYSQIVNDFQKGDIAEGYSVSREKKESFPLTVTSAQKNPTAFYLCASSLTGTTNQPQHFGDGTRLSIL.

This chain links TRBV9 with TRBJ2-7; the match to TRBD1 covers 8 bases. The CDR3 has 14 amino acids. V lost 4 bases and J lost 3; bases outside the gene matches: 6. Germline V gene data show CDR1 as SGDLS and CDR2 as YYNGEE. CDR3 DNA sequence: TGTGCCAGCAGCCCCGGGACAGGTAGCTACGAGCAGTACTTC. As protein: CASSPGTGSYEQYF.

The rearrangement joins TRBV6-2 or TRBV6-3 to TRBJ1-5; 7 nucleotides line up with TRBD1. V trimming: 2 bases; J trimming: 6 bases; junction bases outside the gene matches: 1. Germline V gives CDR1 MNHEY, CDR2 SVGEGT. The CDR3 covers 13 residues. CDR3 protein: CASSYPGGQPQHF. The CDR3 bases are TGTGCCAGCAGTTACCCAGGGGGTCAGCCCCAGCATTTT.

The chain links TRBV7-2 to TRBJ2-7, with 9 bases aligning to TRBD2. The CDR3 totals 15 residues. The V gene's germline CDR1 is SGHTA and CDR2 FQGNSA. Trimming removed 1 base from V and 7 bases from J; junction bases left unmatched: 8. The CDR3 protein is CASSLVPAGGREQYF. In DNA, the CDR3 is TGTGCCAGCAGCTTAGTGCCAGCGGGAGGTCGGGAGCAGTACTTC.

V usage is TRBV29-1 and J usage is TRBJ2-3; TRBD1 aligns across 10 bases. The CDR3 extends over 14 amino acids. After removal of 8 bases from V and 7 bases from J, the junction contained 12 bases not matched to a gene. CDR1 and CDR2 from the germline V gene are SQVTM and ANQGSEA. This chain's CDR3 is CSSRRGTGVNTQYF. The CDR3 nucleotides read TGCAGCTCGCGTAGAGGGACAGGGGTTAATACGCAGTATTTT.

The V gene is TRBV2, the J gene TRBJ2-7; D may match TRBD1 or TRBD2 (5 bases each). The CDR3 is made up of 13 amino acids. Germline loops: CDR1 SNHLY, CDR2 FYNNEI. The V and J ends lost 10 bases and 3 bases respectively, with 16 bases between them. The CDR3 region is CATQGEGGYEQYF. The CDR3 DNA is TGTGCCACCCAGGGTGAGGGTGGCTACGAGCAGTACTTC.

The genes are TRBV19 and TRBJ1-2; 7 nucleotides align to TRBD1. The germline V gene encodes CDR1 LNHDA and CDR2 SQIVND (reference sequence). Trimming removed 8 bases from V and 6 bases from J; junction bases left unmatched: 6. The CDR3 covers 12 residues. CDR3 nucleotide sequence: TGTGCCAGTTCCCTCCAGGGGGATGGCTACACCTTC. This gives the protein CASSLQGDGYTF.

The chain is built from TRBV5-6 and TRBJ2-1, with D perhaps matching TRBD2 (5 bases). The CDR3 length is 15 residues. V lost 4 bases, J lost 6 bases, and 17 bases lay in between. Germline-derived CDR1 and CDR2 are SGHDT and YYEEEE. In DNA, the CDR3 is TGTGCCAGCAGCACCCCCCCCACTAGACCCAATGAGCAGTTCTTC. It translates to CASSTPPTRPNEQFF.

CDR3 coding DNA: TGTGCCAGTAGTACCACTTTACAGGGCCCCTATGGCTACACCTTC. Its protein is CASSTTLQGPYGYTF. The chain employs TRBV19 and TRBJ1-2; tentatively, D is TRBD1 (6 bases). CDR3 length: 15 amino acids. Trimming left V 4 bases short and J 4 bases short, with 16 bases between. Per germline, CDR1 LNHDA and CDR2 SQIVND (reference sequence).

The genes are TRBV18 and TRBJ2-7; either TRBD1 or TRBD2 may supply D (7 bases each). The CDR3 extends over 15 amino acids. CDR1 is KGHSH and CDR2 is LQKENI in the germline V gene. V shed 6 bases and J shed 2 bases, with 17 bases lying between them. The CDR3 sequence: CASSSGTASTYEQYF. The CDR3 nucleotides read TGTGCCAGCTCGAGCGGGACAGCGAGTACCTACGAGCAGTACTTC.

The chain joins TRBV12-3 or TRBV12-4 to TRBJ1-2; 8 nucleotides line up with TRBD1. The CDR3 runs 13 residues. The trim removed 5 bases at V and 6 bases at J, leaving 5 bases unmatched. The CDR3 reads CASSINRGDGYTF. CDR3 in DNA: TGTGCCAGCAGTATAAACAGGGGGGATGGCTACACCTTC.

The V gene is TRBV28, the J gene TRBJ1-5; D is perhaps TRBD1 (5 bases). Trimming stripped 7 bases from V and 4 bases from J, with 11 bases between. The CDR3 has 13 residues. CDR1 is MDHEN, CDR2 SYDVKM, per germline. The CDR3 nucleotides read TGTGCCAGCAAACCTGGGGGGAATCAGCCCCAGCATTTT. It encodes CASKPGGNQPQHF.

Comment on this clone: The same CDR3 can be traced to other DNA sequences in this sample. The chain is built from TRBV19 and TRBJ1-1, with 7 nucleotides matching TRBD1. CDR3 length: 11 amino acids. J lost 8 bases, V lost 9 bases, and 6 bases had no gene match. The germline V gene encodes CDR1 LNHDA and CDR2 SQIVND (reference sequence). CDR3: CASFRGMEAFF. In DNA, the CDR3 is TGTGCCAGCTTCAGGGGGATGGAAGCTTTCTTT.

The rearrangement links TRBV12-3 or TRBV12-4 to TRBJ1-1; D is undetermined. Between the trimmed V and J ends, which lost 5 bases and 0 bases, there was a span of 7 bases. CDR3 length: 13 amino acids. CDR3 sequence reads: CASSPHLNTEAFF. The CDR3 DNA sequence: TGTGCCAGCAGTCCCCATCTGAACACTGAAGCTTTCTTT.

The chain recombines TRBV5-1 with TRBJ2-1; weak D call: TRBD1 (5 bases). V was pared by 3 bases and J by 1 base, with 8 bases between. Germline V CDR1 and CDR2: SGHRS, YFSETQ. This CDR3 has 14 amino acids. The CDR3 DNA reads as TGCGCCAGCAGCTCGCAGGGTTCCTACAATGAGCAGTTCTTC. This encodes CASSSQGSYNEQFF.